One sample yielded the 13 T cell receptor beta chains listed below, sequenced in a study of blood T cells in healthy people across ages. A second roughly 7 to 11 cycle PCR used barcoded and J-beta primers. TCRdb recomputed calls from the 5' RACE reads with MiXCR, one row per CDR3 protein. Of almost 300,000 distinct CDR3 sequences in the sample, roughly 27% were seen once. Specimen: blood. The receptors were gathered from a woman in her 70s in good health.

This rearrangement joins TRBV5-1 to TRBJ2-5; D gene ambiguous. This CDR3 has 13 residues. V was clipped by 0 bases and J by 5 bases, with 8 bases between them. Germline CDR1 SGHRS, CDR2 YFSETQ. CDR3 protein: CASSLGNSETQYF. CDR3 coding DNA: TGCGCCAGCAGCTTGGGTAACTCGGAGACCCAGTACTTC.

This clonotype showed up just a few times. The rearrangement links TRBV6-1 to TRBJ2-5; D is possibly TRBD1 (6 bases). This CDR3 comprises 13 residues. Looked up from germline, CDR1 is MNHNS and CDR2 is SASEGT. Trimming took off 6 bases at V and 1 base at J, with 9 bases between the two ends. The CDR3 loop reads CASRDRSQETQYF. The CDR3 bases are TGTGCCAGCAGGGACAGATCCCAAGAGACCCAGTACTTC.

This clonotype was detected only a few times. V gene TRBV6-6 combines with J gene TRBJ1-4, with TRBD1 matching 8 bases. The CDR3 extends over 14 amino acids. The V gene end was trimmed by 7 bases and the J gene end by 7 bases; junction bases not matched to a gene: 8. CDR1 is MNHNY, CDR2 SVGAGI, per germline (reference sequence). CDR3: CASTPQGASEKLFF. The CDR3 coding sequence is TGTGCCAGCACCCCGCAGGGGGCTAGTGAAAAACTGTTTTTT.

The chain links TRBV20-1 to TRBJ2-1, with TRBD2 identical over 11 bases. The V segment lost 0 bases and the J segment 4 bases; nucleotides outside the gene matches: 5. CDR3 length: 16 residues. Germline-derived CDR1 and CDR2 are DFQATT and SNEGSKA (reference sequence). The CDR3 DNA reads as TGCAGTGCTAGAGAGACTAGCGGGACCGCTTACAATGAGCAGTTCTTC. This encodes CSARETSGTAYNEQFF.

The sample holds many counts of this clonotype. The gene calls are TRBV20-1 and TRBJ2-3; the match to TRBD2 covers 9 bases. In germline, CDR1 is DFQATT, CDR2 SNEGSKA (reference sequence). The length of the CDR3 is 15 residues. V was clipped by 5 bases and J by 4 bases; unmatched bases: 10. The CDR3 region has the DNA TGCAGTGCTGGGGGCATAGCGGGAGTTTCAGATACGCAGTATTTT. It specifies CSAGGIAGVSDTQYF.

This clonotype appeared a few times. CDR3: CASSQSRAGEDGTQYF. As DNA, the CDR3 is TGTGCCAGCAGCCAATCGAGGGCGGGAGAGGATGGGACCCAGTACTTC. The J gene is TRBJ2-5, the V gene TRBV3-1; 7 nucleotides line up with TRBD2. Trimming took 2 bases from V and 7 from J; bases not matched to a gene: 13. This CDR3 comprises 16 residues. Germline-derived CDR1 and CDR2 are LGHDT and YNNKEL (reference sequence).

This clonotype was recorded many times. J is TRBJ1-1 and V is TRBV5-1, with TRBD1 identical over 7 bases. The CDR3 covers 14 residues. CDR1 and CDR2 (germline): SGHRS, YFSETQ. Trimming cost V 4 bases and J 2 bases; bases outside gene matches: 5. CDR3 residues: CASSGQGVNTEAFF. The CDR3 DNA sequence: TGCGCCAGCAGCGGTCAGGGGGTAAACACTGAAGCTTTCTTT.

With respect to this clonotype: The junction departs from germline at one end; a sequencing error may be responsible. The V call is TRBV29-1, the J call TRBJ1-2; D not certain. This CDR3 has 11 amino acids. Looked up from germline, CDR1 is SQVTM and CDR2 is ANQGSEA. CDR3 nucleotides: TGCAGCGTTGAACTTAACTATGGCAACACCTTC. Translation gives CSVELNYGNTF.

There are a few counts of this clonotype. The rearrangement uses TRBV12-3 or TRBV12-4 and TRBJ2-4; TRBD1 is a possible D gene (5 bases). V shed 5 bases and J shed 1 base, with 9 bases lying between them. The CDR3 has 14 amino acids. The CDR3 coding sequence is TGTGCCAGCAGTGAATCAGGGGCCAAAAACATTCAGTACTTC. Translated: CASSESGAKNIQYF.

This clonotype appeared a few times. The chain recombines TRBV7-3 with TRBJ2-1; D may be TRBD2 (5 bases). Germline CDR1 and CDR2: SGHTA and FQGTGA. This CDR3 is 14 amino acids long. Trimming left V 4 bases short and J 6 bases short, with 13 bases between. This CDR3 reads CASSSGPEVNEQFF. The CDR3, as DNA: TGTGCCAGCAGCTCGGGTCCGGAGGTCAATGAGCAGTTCTTC.

Only a few counts were recorded for this clonotype. The chain combines TRBV29-1 with TRBJ2-5; 7 nucleotides line up with TRBD2. TRBJ2-1 explains the end of the DNA better; the J call may be wrong. CDR1 is SQVTM, CDR2 ANQGSEA, per germline. The CDR3 totals 14 residues. In DNA form, the CDR3 reads TGCAGCCTAGAAGAAGGCGGGAGAAGTAGTGAGCAGTTCTTC. Residues: CSLEEGGRSSEQFF.

This clonotype came up a few times. The rearrangement uses TRBV20-1 and TRBJ1-4, with a weak D call TRBD1 (6 bases). The CDR3 covers 15 residues. V was trimmed by 3 bases and J by 4 bases, leaving 15 bases between them. Germline CDR1 and CDR2: DFQATT and SNEGSKA (reference sequence). The CDR3 coding sequence is TGCAGTGCTAGGCCGGGGGGGGCTGTTAATGAAAAACTGTTTTTT. Protein sequence: CSARPGGAVNEKLFF.

This clonotype was observed a handful of times. The V gene is TRBV5-1, the J gene TRBJ2-1; 11 positions agree with TRBD2. V shed 3 bases and J 2 bases; nucleotides not matched to a gene: 7. The CDR3 covers 17 residues. Looked up from germline, CDR1 is SGHRS and CDR2 is YFSETQ. CDR3 nucleotides: TGCGCCAGCAGCTCGGACCCGGGACTAGCGGCCTACAATGAGCAGTTCTTC. Amino acids: CASSSDPGLAAYNEQFF.